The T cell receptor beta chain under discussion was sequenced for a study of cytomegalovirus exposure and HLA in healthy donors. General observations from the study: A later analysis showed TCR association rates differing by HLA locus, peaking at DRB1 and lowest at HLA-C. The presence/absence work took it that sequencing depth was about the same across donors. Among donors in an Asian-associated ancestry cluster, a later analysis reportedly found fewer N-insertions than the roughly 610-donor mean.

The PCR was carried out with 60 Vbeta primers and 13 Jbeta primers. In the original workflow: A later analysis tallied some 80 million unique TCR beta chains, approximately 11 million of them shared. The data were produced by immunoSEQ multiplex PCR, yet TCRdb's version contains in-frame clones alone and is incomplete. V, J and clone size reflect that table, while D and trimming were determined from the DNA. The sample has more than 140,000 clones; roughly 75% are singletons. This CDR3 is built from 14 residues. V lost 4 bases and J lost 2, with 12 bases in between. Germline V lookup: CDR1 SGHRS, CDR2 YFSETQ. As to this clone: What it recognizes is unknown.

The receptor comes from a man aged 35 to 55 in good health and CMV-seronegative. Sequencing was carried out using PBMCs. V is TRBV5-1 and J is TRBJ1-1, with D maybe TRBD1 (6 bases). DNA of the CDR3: TGCGCCAGCAGCACCTACAGGGTTAACACTGAAGCTTTCTTT. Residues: CASSTYRVNTEAFF.